A single sample gave rise to the 21 T cell receptor beta chains below, sequenced in a study of T cells in localized non-small cell lung cancer. Measured with immunoSEQ multiplex PCR; TCRdb has only the in-frame clones, and not every one. The table shows about 720 clones, with roughly 28% occurring only once. The input for sequencing was normal lung tissue next to the tumor, taken before any cancer treatment. The receptors shown here come from a man between 40 and 69 years old with stage III lung adenocarcinoma.

The gene calls are TRBV6-8 and TRBJ2-2; D is undetermined. The CDR3 is made up of 13 amino acids. Germline lookup yields CDR1 MNHGY and CDR2 SAAAGT. Trimming took off 2 bases at V and 7 bases at J, with 8 bases between the two ends. This chain's CDR3 is CASSYQSIGELFF. The CDR3 bases are TGTGCCAGCAGTTACCAAAGTATCGGGGAGCTGTTTTTT.

The V and J genes are TRBV6-8 and TRBJ2-1; D remains ambiguous. The V gene's germline CDR1 is MNHGY and CDR2 SAAAGT. The CDR3 length is 14 residues. V shed 6 bases and J shed 9 bases, with 18 bases lying between them. The CDR3 protein is CASSQDLEVSEQFF. The CDR3 nucleotides read TGTGCCAGCAGCCAGGATCTAGAAGTAAGTGAGCAGTTCTTC.

The chain recombines TRBV6-7 with TRBJ2-7, with 8 bases matching TRBD2. TRBV6-7 counts as an open reading frame of uncertain function. The junction had 2 bases not matched to a gene; V was cut back by 8 bases and J by 5 bases. This CDR3 has 11 residues. CDR3 region: CASPGGDEQYF. Here the CDR3 DNA reads TGTGCCAGCCCGGGAGGGGACGAGCAGTACTTC.

The V and J genes are TRBV11-3 and TRBJ2-3; the match to TRBD2 covers 7 bases. The CDR3 runs to 15 residues. Germline V gene lookup returns CDR1 SGHNT and CDR2 YENEEA. V lost 1 base and J lost 4; bases outside the gene matches: 5. The CDR3 DNA sequence: TGTGCCAGCAGCTTAGTTGCGGGAGCAGCAGATACGCAGTATTTT. Its protein product is CASSLVAGAADTQYF.

The chain joins TRBV5-1 to TRBJ2-1; D unresolved. The V gene's germline CDR1 is SGHRS and CDR2 YFSETQ. Trimming took 1 base from V and 3 from J, leaving 11 bases between them. The CDR3 totals 15 residues. The CDR3, as DNA: TGCGCCAGCAGCTTGAGCATACAGAGCTACAATGAGCAGTTCTTC. It yields the protein CASSLSIQSYNEQFF.

This clone was seen only a few times. The chain joins TRBV6-8 to TRBJ2-7; no clear D gene. CDR3 length equals 14 residues. The germline V gene encodes CDR1 MNHGY and CDR2 SAAAGT. V lost 5 bases, J lost 2 bases, and 13 bases lay in between. CDR3 DNA sequence: TGTGCCAGCAGTGATGGGGAACTTACCTACGAGCAGTACTTC. Amino acids: CASSDGELTYEQYF.

The rearrangement links TRBV15 to TRBJ2-3, with 10 bases that match TRBD1. Germline V gene lookup returns CDR1 LNHNV and CDR2 YYDKDF (reference sequence). With 2 bases clipped from V and 3 bases from J, the junction kept 5 bases outside the gene matches. The CDR3 loop spans 16 amino acids. CDR3 DNA: TGTGCCACCAGCAGATTACGACAGGGGGCTACAGATACGCAGTATTTT. Its translation is CATSRLRQGATDTQYF.

This clone appeared a few times. The chain uses TRBV28 and TRBJ2-7, with 9 bases that match TRBD2. The CDR3 extends over 16 amino acids. Germline V gene sequence: CDR1 MDHEN, CDR2 SYDVKM. The trim removed 4 bases at V and 6 bases at J, leaving 13 bases unmatched. The DNA for the CDR3 is TGTGCCAGCAGTTCCCGGGATCTAGCGGGGACGGGCGAGCAGTACTTC. Amino acid sequence: CASSSRDLAGTGEQYF.

The rearrangement joins TRBV18 to TRBJ2-3, with D uncertain. With 2 bases removed from V and 0 bases from J, the gap between germline ends came to 9 bases. The germline V gene encodes CDR1 KGHSH and CDR2 LQKENI. The CDR3 sequence is 15 residues long. This CDR3 reads CASSPSPASTDTQYF. The CDR3 nucleotides read TGTGCCAGCTCACCATCGCCAGCTAGCACAGATACGCAGTATTTT.

This clone is classed as medium-sized. The V and J genes are TRBV6-8 and TRBJ2-1; TRBD2 agrees at 11 bases. The J segment lost 5 bases and the V segment lost 6 bases, leaving 15 bases of the junction unmatched. The germline gives CDR1 MNHGY, CDR2 SAAAGT. This CDR3 contains 18 residues. Here the CDR3 DNA reads TGTGCCAGCAGCCTCCTAACTAGCGGGAGCAATCGAGACAATGAGCAGTTCTTC. It is translated as CASSLLTSGSNRDNEQFF.

This clone is large by share. This chain links TRBV6-8 with TRBJ2-1; 7 nucleotides agree with TRBD1. There are 14 residues in the CDR3. Germline trimming cut 5 bases from V and 7 bases from J; bases unmatched to any gene: 8. Looked up from germline, CDR1 is MNHGY and CDR2 is SAAAGT. CDR3 sequence (DNA): TGTGCCAGCAGTGAGAGGGACAGCTTGAATGAGCAGTTCTTC. It specifies CASSERDSLNEQFF.

This clone was counted between two and nine times. V usage is TRBV27 and J usage is TRBJ1-1; 11 bases line up with TRBD1. This CDR3 contains 17 residues. The V gene end was trimmed by 7 bases and the J gene end by 1 base; junction bases not matched to a gene: 11. CDR1 and CDR2 from the germline V gene are MNHEY and SMNVEV (reference sequence). The CDR3 here is CASMMTWTGGRNTEAFF. CDR3 coding DNA: TGTGCCAGCATGATGACGTGGACAGGGGGCCGGAACACTGAAGCTTTCTTT.

The CDR3 region has the DNA TGTGCCAGCAGATTGACTACCTACGAGCAGTACTTC. It codes for CASRLTTYEQYF. This sequence joins TRBV6-8 and TRBJ2-7, with D possibly TRBD2 on 5 matching bases. V was shortened by 6 bases and J by 2 bases, with 8 bases between the two germline ends. This CDR3 spans 12 amino acids. Germline CDR1 reads MNHGY; CDR2 reads SAAAGT.

This rearrangement joins TRBV19 to TRBJ2-7; 9 positions agree with TRBD1. The CDR3 spans 15 residues. With 8 bases clipped from V and 2 bases from J, the junction kept 10 bases outside the gene matches. CDR1 and CDR2 (germline): LNHDA, SQIVND (reference sequence). The CDR3 bases are TGTGCCAGTGCCGAGGGACAGGGCAGCACCTACGAGCAGTACTTC. This encodes CASAEGQGSTYEQYF. Supplemented by reference TRBV19 and TRBJ2-7, the full variable domain reads DGGITQSPKYLFRKEGQNVTLSCEQNLNHDAMYWYRQDPGQGLRLIYYSQIVNDFQKGDIAEGYSVSREKKESFPLTVTSAQKNPTAFYLCASAEGQGSTYEQYFGPGTRLTVT.

The chain combines TRBV11-3 with TRBJ2-7; 10 bases are a match to TRBD2. CDR3 length: 17 amino acids. CDR1 is SGHNT, CDR2 YENEEA, per germline. J gave up 2 bases and V 3 bases, and 10 bases lay outside the gene matches. The CDR3 DNA reads TGTGCCAGCAGCTTTACTTCTAGCGGGAGCCCGACCTACGAGCAGTACTTC. As protein: CASSFTSSGSPTYEQYF.

The chain's CDR3 is CASSISPRNGYQETQYF. CDR3 DNA sequence: TGTGCCAGTAGTATATCCCCCAGGAATGGGTACCAAGAGACCCAGTACTTC. The genes are TRBV19 and TRBJ2-5; D gene ambiguous. Between the trimmed V and J ends, which lost 2 bases and 0 bases, there was a span of 16 bases. The CDR3 loop spans 17 amino acids. Germline V gives CDR1 LNHDA, CDR2 SQIVND (reference sequence).

This clone occurred a few times. V gene TRBV11-3 combines with J gene TRBJ1-2; D is ambiguous. Trimming pared 3 bases from V and 3 bases from J, leaving 11 bases between. Germline V lookup: CDR1 SGHNT, CDR2 YENEEA. The CDR3 runs to 14 residues. CDR3 in amino acids: CASSLAMADYGYTF. The CDR3 bases are TGTGCCAGCAGCTTGGCCATGGCAGACTATGGCTACACCTTC.

The V call is TRBV29-1, the J call TRBJ2-5; weak D call: TRBD1 (6 bases). Germline-derived CDR1 and CDR2 are SQVTM and ANQGSEA. The CDR3 has 12 amino acids. V shed 6 bases and J shed 1 base, with 9 bases lying between them. The CDR3 loop is CSVGQIQETQYF. The CDR3 nucleotides read TGCAGCGTCGGACAGATCCAAGAGACCCAGTACTTC.

This clone has a handful of counts. The chain joins TRBV9 to TRBJ2-5; unclear D gene. The CDR3 contains 14 residues. CDR1 is SGDLS and CDR2 is YYNGEE in the germline V gene. V was pared by 6 bases and J by 5 bases, with 17 bases between. The CDR3 here is CASTTGPVRETQYF. The CDR3 DNA sequence: TGTGCCAGCACTACCGGACCGGTCCGGGAGACCCAGTACTTC. The whole variable domain, filled in from reference TRBV9 and TRBJ2-5, reads DSGVTQTPKHLITATGQRVTLRCSPRSGDLSVYWYQQSLDQGLQFLIQYYNGEERAKGNILERFSAQQFPDLHSELNLSSLELGDSALYFCASTTGPVRETQYFGPGTRLLVL.

This clone turned up a few times. This chain joins TRBV6-8 and TRBJ2-7; no clear D. Germline CDR1 is MNHGY and CDR2 is SAAAGT. Trimming shortened V by 2 bases and J by 3 bases, and 8 bases separated the two germline ends. This CDR3 comprises 13 residues. The chain's CDR3 is CASSYVESYEQYF. CDR3 coding DNA: TGTGCCAGCAGTTACGTGGAAAGCTACGAGCAGTACTTC.

This clone was picked up a small number of times. V and J are TRBV6-7 and TRBJ2-7, with TRBD1 identical over 7 bases. TRBV6-7 is an open reading frame whose function is uncertain. This CDR3 spans 14 amino acids. V lost 6 bases and J lost 3; bases outside the gene matches: 8. The CDR3 reads CASRRTGQHYEQYF. The CDR3 coding sequence is TGTGCCAGCAGGCGTACGGGACAGCACTACGAGCAGTACTTC.